This passage covers 8 T cell receptor beta chains from one sample sequenced in a study of blood T cell repertoires in COVID-19 (dated by TCRdb to about 2020). Receptor amplification or capture employed the immunoSEQ multiplex PCR assay. This is the immuneACCESS table as TCRdb keeps it, with only in-frame sequences that have V and J called. A part of the clones is gone; compared with another copy, unresolved V genes explain less than half, and the rest is unexplained. The sample has over 150,000 clones on record, less than 90% of them singletons. About 8.3% of the sample is held by the ten biggest clonotypes. The specimen sequenced was peripheral blood. Source of these receptors: a woman aged 70-85 years with COVID-19, enrolled during active disease.

This clone is a singleton in its sample. The chain couples TRBV15 to TRBJ2-5; TRBD2 matches 10 bases. V was clipped by 6 bases and J by 5 bases; unmatched bases: 9. The CDR3 has 15 residues. Germline-derived CDR1 and CDR2 are LNHNV and YYDKDF (reference sequence). The CDR3 protein is CATSPPSGSYETQYF. The CDR3 DNA reads as TGTGCCACCAGTCCCCCTAGCGGGAGTTATGAGACCCAGTACTTC.

The CDR3 protein is CASTEGLAAYNEQFF. The CDR3 nucleotides read TGTGCCAGCACCGAGGGACTAGCGGCCTACAATGAGCAGTTCTTC. This sequence joins TRBV21-1 and TRBJ2-1; the listed D gene, TRBD2, was not tested against the DNA. TRBV21-1 is a pseudogene. CDR3 length equals 15 residues.

In this sample, this clone turned up once. The gene calls are TRBV3-1 (or the pseudogene TRBV3-2) and TRBJ2-1, with 13 positions matching TRBD2. The germline CDR1 and CDR2 sequences are LGHDT and YNNKEL (reference sequence). The CDR3 length is 15 residues. Unmatched junction bases numbered 5, after V lost 4 bases and J lost 8 bases. This CDR3 reads CASSRTSGSDYEQFF. The CDR3 bases are TGTGCCAGCAGCCGGACTAGCGGGAGTGACTATGAGCAGTTCTTC.

This chain uses TRBV30 with TRBJ2-7; 9 bases align to TRBD2. The germline gives CDR1 GTSNPN, CDR2 SVGIG (reference sequence). Trimming took 3 bases from V and 3 from J; bases not matched to a gene: 15. CDR3 size: 17 residues. The CDR3 bases are TGTGCCTGGAGACTACCGGGGGCGGGAGGGCCAGGCTACGAGCAGTACTTC. This sequence encodes CAWRLPGAGGPGYEQYF.

V gene TRBV6-5 combines with J gene TRBJ1-2, with TRBD1 identical over 11 bases. CDR1 is MNHEY, CDR2 SVGAGI, per germline. Germline trimming cut 7 bases from V and 4 bases from J; bases unmatched to any gene: 8. The CDR3 totals 15 residues. The chain's CDR3 is CASTGQGARGYGYTF. As DNA, the CDR3 is TGTGCCAGCACCGGACAGGGGGCTAGGGGCTATGGCTACACCTTC.

The chain employs TRBV18 and TRBJ2-1; D is ambiguous. Germline V gene sequence: CDR1 KGHSH, CDR2 LQKENI. The CDR3 is 13 residues long. V was cut by 5 bases and J by 0 bases, with 5 bases left in between. CDR3 loop: CASSAPSYNEQFF. The CDR3 DNA reads as TGTGCCAGCTCAGCGCCCTCCTACAATGAGCAGTTCTTC.

This chain joins TRBV10-3 and TRBJ1-2; 8 nucleotides align to TRBD1. The CDR3 consists of 16 residues. Trimming cost V 3 bases and J 6 bases; bases outside gene matches: 12. Germline CDR1 reads ENHRY; CDR2 reads SYGVKD. The CDR3 sequence is CAISEIRTGNRDGYTF. The CDR3 DNA reads TGTGCCATCAGTGAAATTAGGACAGGGAATAGGGATGGCTACACCTTC.

The CDR3 bases are TGTGCCAGCAGCTTACGGGGGGGCGGGAGTACGCAGTATTTT. It specifies CASSLRGGGSTQYF. This chain connects TRBV11-3 to TRBJ2-3; 8 bases match TRBD2. The CDR3 consists of 14 residues. Trimming cost V 2 bases and J 8 bases; bases outside gene matches: 6. The germline V gene has CDR1 SGHNT and CDR2 YENEEA.